Below are 3 T cell receptor beta chains sequenced from a single sample in a study of blood T cell repertoires in COVID-19. This table comes from immunoSEQ multiplex PCR, and its TCRdb copy is limited to in-frame clones, with some not included. The data hold roughly 120,000 clones, with 60% to 85% observed a single time. Sequencing was carried out using peripheral blood. The receptor source for this set is a man between 65 and 85 years old with acute or convalescent COVID-19.

The V gene is TRBV6-5, the J gene TRBJ1-2, with 8 bases that match TRBD1. CDR3 size: 12 residues. The germline gives CDR1 MNHEY, CDR2 SVGAGI. The trim removed 4 bases at V and 7 bases at J, leaving 2 bases unmatched. The CDR3 loop is CASSSTGGGYTF. The CDR3 nucleotides are TGTGCCAGCAGTTCCACAGGGGGTGGCTACACCTTC.

The V and J genes are TRBV30 and TRBJ1-1; D is perhaps TRBD1 (6 bases). V was pared by 3 bases and J by 3 bases, with 11 bases between. Germline CDR1 GTSNPN, CDR2 SVGIG (reference sequence). The CDR3 loop spans 13 amino acids. For the CDR3, the DNA is TGTGCCTGGAGGACTTACAGGGACACTGAAGCTTTCTTT. Protein sequence: CAWRTYRDTEAFF.

The chain has TRBV7-8 and TRBJ2-7; the D gene is possibly TRBD1 (6 bases). Germline V CDR1 and CDR2: SGHVS, FQNEAQ. The CDR3 consists of 16 residues. Trimming left V 5 bases short and J 3 bases short, with 20 bases between. CDR3 region: CASSRTPTGSFYEQYF. Here the CDR3 DNA reads TGTGCCAGCAGCCGTACACCGACAGGATCTTTCTACGAGCAGTACTTC. The full variable domain, its missing parts supplied by reference TRBV7-8 and TRBJ2-7, is GAGVSQSPRYKVAKRGQDVALRCDPISGHVSLFWYQQALGQGPEFLTYFQNEAQLDKSGLPSDRFFAERPEGSVSTLKIQRTQQEDSAVYLCASSRTPTGSFYEQYFGPGTRLTVT.